This T cell receptor (beta chain) was retrieved from a study of human T cells and chemical hapten exposure. Individual cDNA molecules each carried unique molecular identifiers attached by the library. TCRdb called the RACE reads again in MiXCR, with one record for every CDR3 protein. Here the sample spans some 52,000 distinct CDR3 sequences, 9.9% being singletons. Germline assignment: CDR1 SEHNR and CDR2 FQNEAQ (reference sequence). The CDR3 is made up of 16 amino acids. Trimming cost V 5 bases and J 6 bases; bases outside gene matches: 8. The sample's time point: patch test 3, about 24 weeks after DPC sensitization. The treatment here: therapeutic diphenylcyclopropenone sensitization with weekly scalp DPC.

This TCR derives from a woman in her thirties or forties with alopecia areata. Some clones in this sample may be carry-over from other donors' samples. This material consisted of whole blood, taken in connection with sensitization to the hapten diphenylcyclopropenone (DPC). The chain has TRBV7-9 and TRBJ2-3; 13 bases line up with TRBD2. The chain's CDR3 is CASSTTVTSGGDTQYF. The CDR3, as DNA: TGTGCCAGCAGCACGACCGTGACTAGCGGGGGGGATACGCAGTATTTT.